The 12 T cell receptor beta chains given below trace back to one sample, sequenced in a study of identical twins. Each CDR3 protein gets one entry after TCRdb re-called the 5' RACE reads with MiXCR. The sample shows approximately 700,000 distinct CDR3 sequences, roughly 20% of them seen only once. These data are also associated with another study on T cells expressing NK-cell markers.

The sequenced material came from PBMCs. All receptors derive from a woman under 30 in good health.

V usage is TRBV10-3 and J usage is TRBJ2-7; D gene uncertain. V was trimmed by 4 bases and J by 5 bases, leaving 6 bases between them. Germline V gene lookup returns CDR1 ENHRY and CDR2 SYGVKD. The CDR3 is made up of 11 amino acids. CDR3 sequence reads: CAISAGDEQYF. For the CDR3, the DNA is TGTGCCATCAGTGCTGGGGACGAGCAGTACTTC.

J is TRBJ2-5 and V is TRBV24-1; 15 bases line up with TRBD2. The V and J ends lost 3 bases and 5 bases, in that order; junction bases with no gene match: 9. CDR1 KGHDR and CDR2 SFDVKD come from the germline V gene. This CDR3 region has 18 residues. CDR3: CATSDRPGLAGGPETQYF. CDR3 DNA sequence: TGTGCCACCAGTGATCGTCCCGGACTAGCGGGAGGGCCGGAGACCCAGTACTTC.

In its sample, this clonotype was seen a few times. The chain's CDR3 is CASSIAGRYNNEQFF. CDR3 in DNA: TGTGCCAGCAGTATAGCGGGGAGATACAACAATGAGCAGTTCTTC. The chain has TRBV6-1 and TRBJ2-1, with 8 bases that match TRBD2. The CDR3 runs 15 residues. Germline loops: CDR1 MNHNS, CDR2 SASEGT. Trimming removed 5 bases from V and 5 bases from J; junction bases left unmatched: 8.

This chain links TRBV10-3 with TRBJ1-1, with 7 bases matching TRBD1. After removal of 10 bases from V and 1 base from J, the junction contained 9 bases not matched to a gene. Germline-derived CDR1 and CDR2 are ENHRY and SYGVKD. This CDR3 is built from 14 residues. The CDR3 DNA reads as TGTGCCACCCGGGACAGAGAAAGGAACACTGAAGCTTTCTTT. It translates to CATRDRERNTEAFF.

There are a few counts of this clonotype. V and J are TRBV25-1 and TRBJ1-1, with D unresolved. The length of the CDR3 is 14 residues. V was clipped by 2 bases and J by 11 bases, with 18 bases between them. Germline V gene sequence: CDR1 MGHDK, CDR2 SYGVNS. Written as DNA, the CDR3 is TGTGCCAGCAGTGAACATCCATCAGCCGTTGAGGCTTTCTTT. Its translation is CASSEHPSAVEAFF.

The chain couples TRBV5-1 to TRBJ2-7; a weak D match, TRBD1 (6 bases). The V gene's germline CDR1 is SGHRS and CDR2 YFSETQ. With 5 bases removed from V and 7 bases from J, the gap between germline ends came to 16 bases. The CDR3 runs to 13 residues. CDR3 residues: CASRSLDSIEQYF. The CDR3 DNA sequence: TGCGCCAGCAGATCTTTGGACAGTATTGAGCAGTACTTC.

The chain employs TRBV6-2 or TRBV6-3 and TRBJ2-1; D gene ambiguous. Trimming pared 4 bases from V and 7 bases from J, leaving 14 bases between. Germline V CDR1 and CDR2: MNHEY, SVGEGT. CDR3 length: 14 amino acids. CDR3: CASSLYSTQNEQFF. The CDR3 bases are TGTGCCAGCAGTTTATATTCGACGCAAAATGAGCAGTTCTTC.

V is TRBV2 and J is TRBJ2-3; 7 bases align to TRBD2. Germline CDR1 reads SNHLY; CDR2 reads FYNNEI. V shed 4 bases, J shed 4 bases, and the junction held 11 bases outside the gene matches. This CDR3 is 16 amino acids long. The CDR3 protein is CASSGGSAGPADTQYF. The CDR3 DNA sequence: TGTGCCAGCAGTGGCGGGTCAGCGGGACCCGCAGATACGCAGTATTTT.

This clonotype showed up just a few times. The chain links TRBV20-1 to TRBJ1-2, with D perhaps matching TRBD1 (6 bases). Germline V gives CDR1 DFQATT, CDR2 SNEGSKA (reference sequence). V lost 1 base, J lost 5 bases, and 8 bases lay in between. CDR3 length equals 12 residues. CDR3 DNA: TGCAGTGCTAGAGGGGGGGCGTATGGCTACACCTTC. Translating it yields CSARGGAYGYTF.

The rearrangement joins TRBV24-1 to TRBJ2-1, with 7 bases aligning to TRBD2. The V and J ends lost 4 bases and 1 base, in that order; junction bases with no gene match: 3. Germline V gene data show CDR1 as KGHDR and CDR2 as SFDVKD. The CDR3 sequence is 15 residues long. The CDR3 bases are TGTGCCACCAGTGACGCGGGGGAGTCCTACAATGAGCAGTTCTTC. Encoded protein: CATSDAGESYNEQFF.

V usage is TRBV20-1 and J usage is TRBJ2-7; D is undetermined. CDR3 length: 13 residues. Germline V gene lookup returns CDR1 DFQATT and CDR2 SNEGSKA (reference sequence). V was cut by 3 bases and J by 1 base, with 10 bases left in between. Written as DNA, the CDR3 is TGCAGTGCTAGCTGGACCGCTTCCTACGAGCAGTACTTC. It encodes CSASWTASYEQYF.

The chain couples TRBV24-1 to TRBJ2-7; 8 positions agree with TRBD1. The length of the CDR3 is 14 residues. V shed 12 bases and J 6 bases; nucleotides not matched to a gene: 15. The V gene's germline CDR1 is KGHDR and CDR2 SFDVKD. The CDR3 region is CAAGTGPESGEQYF. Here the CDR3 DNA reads TGTGCCGCCGGGACAGGTCCTGAATCGGGCGAGCAGTACTTC.